The 18 T cell receptor beta chains below were found in one sample sequenced in a study of breast tumors, draining lymph nodes, adjacent tissues. TCRdb analysed the multiplex PCR reads with MiXCR anew, one entry per CDR3 protein. The repertoire holds tens of thousands of distinct CDR3 sequences, with roughly three quarters as singletons. The sequenced sample consisted of tumor-adjacent breast tissue. The receptors stem from a female donor with breast cancer. Some clones in this sample may be carry-over from other donors' samples.

V is TRBV2 and J is TRBJ2-5; TRBD1 matches 7 bases. The CDR3 consists of 14 residues. From germline, CDR1 is SNHLY and CDR2 FYNNEI. V lost 4 bases to trimming and J lost 0 bases; unmatched junction nucleotides: 2. CDR3 in DNA: TGTGCCAGCAGTGGTGGGACAGACCAAGAGACCCAGTACTTC. It is translated as CASSGGTDQETQYF.

This chain uses TRBV20-1 with TRBJ2-1; weak D call: TRBD1 (5 bases). This CDR3 comprises 13 residues. Germline values: CDR1 DFQATT, CDR2 SNEGSKA (reference sequence). Between the trimmed V and J ends, which lost 3 bases and 3 bases, there was a span of 9 bases. CDR3 region: CSASLDSYNEQFF. The CDR3 bases are TGCAGTGCTAGCCTTGACAGCTACAATGAGCAGTTCTTC.

The V and J genes are TRBV27 and TRBJ2-7; D is perhaps TRBD1 or TRBD2 (5 bases each). From germline, CDR1 is MNHEY and CDR2 SMNVEV (reference sequence). V lost 5 bases and J lost 6, with 14 bases in between. The CDR3 extends over 13 amino acids. The CDR3 DNA reads TGTGCCAGCAGTCCCTCGGTGGGGGTCGAGCAGTACTTC. It specifies CASSPSVGVEQYF.

This chain joins TRBV7-3 and TRBJ2-5; 13 positions match TRBD2. CDR1 is SGHTA, CDR2 FQGTGA, per germline. V shed 5 bases, J shed 5 bases, and the junction held 8 bases outside the gene matches. CDR3 length: 16 amino acids. CDR3 DNA sequence: TGTGCCAGCAGCGGGGGGGGGACTAGCGGGGTGGAGACCCAGTACTTC. It codes for CASSGGGTSGVETQYF.

The chain couples TRBV11-3 to TRBJ1-2, with 9 bases identical to TRBD1. The J segment lost 8 bases and the V segment lost 2 bases, leaving 12 bases of the junction unmatched. The CDR3 runs 16 residues. From germline, CDR1 is SGHNT and CDR2 YENEEA. The CDR3 here is CASSLSSGTGSRGYTF. CDR3 nucleotide sequence: TGTGCCAGCAGCTTATCCTCGGGGACAGGGAGTCGCGGCTACACCTTC.

This clonotype was seen more than once but under ten times. The V gene is TRBV7-2, the J gene TRBJ1-4; D unresolved. Germline-derived CDR1 and CDR2 are SGHTA and FQGNSA. The CDR3 totals 12 residues. V was cut by 2 bases and J by 8 bases, with 6 bases left in between. In DNA, the CDR3 is TGTGCCAGCAGCTTAATCGGGGAAAAACTGTTTTTT. Translation gives CASSLIGEKLFF. Variable domain in full (rest from reference TRBV7-2 and TRBJ1-4): GAGVSQSPSNKVTEKGKDVELRCDPISGHTALYWYRQSLGQGLEFLIYFQGNSAPDKSGLPSDRFSAERTGGSVSTLTIQRTQQEDSAVYLCASSLIGEKLFFGSGTQLSVL.

By sample fraction, this clonotype is medium-sized. The V and J genes are TRBV10-3 and TRBJ2-1; D is undetermined. Trimming shortened V by 6 bases and J by 0 bases, and 6 bases separated the two germline ends. The CDR3 has 13 residues. CDR1 and CDR2 from the germline V gene are ENHRY and SYGVKD. The CDR3 coding sequence is TGTGCCATCAGGGCAGACTCCTACAATGAGCAGTTCTTC. Amino acids: CAIRADSYNEQFF.

This clonotype came up a few times. The genes are TRBV24-1 and TRBJ2-7, with a weak D call TRBD2 (6 bases). With 11 bases removed from V and 4 bases from J, the gap between germline ends came to 14 bases. The CDR3 is 12 amino acids. CDR1 KGHDR and CDR2 SFDVKD come from the germline V gene. In nucleotides, the CDR3 is TGTGCCATTCGACTAGAGGGATACGAGCAGTACTTC. Protein: CAIRLEGYEQYF.

This chain links TRBV7-3 with TRBJ2-7; the D gene could be TRBD1 or TRBD2 (6 bases each). With 6 bases removed from V and 5 bases from J, the gap between germline ends came to 14 bases. The CDR3 runs to 13 residues. Germline-derived CDR1 and CDR2 are SGHTA and FQGTGA. The CDR3 spells CASRTEGGHEQYF. The CDR3 DNA reads as TGTGCCAGCAGAACCGAAGGGGGGCACGAGCAGTACTTC.

This clonotype qualifies as medium-sized. The chain employs TRBV20-1 and TRBJ2-3; 8 bases map to TRBD2. This CDR3 is 17 amino acids long. The germline V gene encodes CDR1 DFQATT and CDR2 SNEGSKA (reference sequence). The ends lost 2 bases at V and 0 bases at J; junction bases unmatched: 10. CDR3 protein: CSARPVPSGSSTDTQYF. CDR3 DNA: TGCAGTGCTAGACCCGTTCCTAGCGGGTCAAGCACAGATACGCAGTATTTT.

The rearrangement joins TRBV12-3 or TRBV12-4 to TRBJ1-2; TRBD1 aligns across 10 bases. Losses at the gene ends were 5 bases for V and 8 bases for J; bases not matched to a gene: 17. The CDR3 is 17 amino acids. The CDR3 spells CASSRPPGQGRRYGYTF. The CDR3, as DNA: TGTGCCAGCAGTCGACCCCCGGGACAGGGGCGGCGTTACGGCTACACCTTC.

The rearrangement uses TRBV19 and TRBJ2-3; TRBD1 aligns across 10 bases. V trimming: 5 bases; J trimming: 3 bases; junction bases outside the gene matches: 5. This CDR3 contains 15 residues. CDR1 LNHDA and CDR2 SQIVND come from the germline V gene (reference sequence). CDR3 in amino acids: CASSPGTGVTDTQYF. In DNA, the CDR3 is TGTGCCAGTAGTCCCGGGACAGGGGTAACAGATACGCAGTATTTT.

This chain joins TRBV20-1 and TRBJ2-3; 8 nucleotides match TRBD2. The CDR3 has 14 residues. The germline gives CDR1 DFQATT, CDR2 SNEGSKA (reference sequence). J lost 0 bases, V lost 5 bases, and 4 bases had no gene match. CDR3 region: CSALRLASTDTQYF. As DNA, the CDR3 is TGCAGTGCTTTAAGACTAGCGAGCACAGATACGCAGTATTTT.

This clonotype was detected once. The chain is built from TRBV29-1 and TRBJ2-7, with 11 bases fitting TRBD2. CDR3 length: 16 residues. The germline V gene has CDR1 SQVTM and CDR2 ANQGSEA. Unmatched junction bases numbered 7, after V lost 0 bases and J lost 3 bases. CDR3 sequence: CSVEDPVSGRDYEQYF. DNA of the CDR3: TGCAGCGTTGAAGATCCGGTTAGCGGGAGGGACTACGAGCAGTACTTC.

The chain has TRBV9 and TRBJ1-6, with a possible D match to TRBD1 (5 bases). Germline lookup yields CDR1 SGDLS and CDR2 YYNGEE. The V and J ends lost 1 base and 6 bases respectively, with 8 bases between them. This CDR3 has 14 amino acids. The CDR3 nucleotides are TGTGCCAGCAGCGTACAGGGTACTAATTCACCCCTCCACTTT. This gives the protein CASSVQGTNSPLHF. The whole variable domain, filled in from reference TRBV9 and TRBJ1-6, reads DSGVTQTPKHLITATGQRVTLRCSPRSGDLSVYWYQQSLDQGLQFLIQYYNGEERAKGNILERFSAQQFPDLHSELNLSSLELGDSALYFCASSVQGTNSPLHFGNGTRLTVT.

By frequency in the sample, this clonotype is medium-sized (0.01 to 0.1%). The gene calls are TRBV6-6 and TRBJ1-6; maybe TRBD1 (5 bases). This CDR3 has 16 residues. Germline V lookup: CDR1 MNHNY, CDR2 SVGAGI (reference sequence). The V end lost 0 bases, the J end lost 8 bases, and 14 bases lay between the germline ends. This CDR3 reads CASSYSTRRGYSPLHF. CDR3 nucleotides: TGTGCCAGCAGTTACTCGACACGTCGGGGGTATTCACCCCTCCACTTT.

This clonotype was detected ten times or more. The rearrangement uses TRBV4-1 and TRBJ1-2, with 10 bases identical to TRBD1. In germline, CDR1 is MGHRA, CDR2 YSYEKL. Germline trimming cut 0 bases from V and 0 bases from J; bases unmatched to any gene: 7. The CDR3 spans 18 residues. CDR3 DNA sequence: TGCGCCAGCAGCCAAGAAGGCCGAGGACAGGGGGCTAACTATGGCTACACCTTC. As protein: CASSQEGRGQGANYGYTF.

This clonotype showed up many times. The V and J genes are TRBV11-2 and TRBJ2-2; D is undetermined. With 5 bases removed from V and 5 bases from J, the gap between germline ends came to 6 bases. CDR1 and CDR2 (germline): SGHAT, FQNNGV. The length of the CDR3 is 12 residues. Written as DNA, the CDR3 is TGTGCCAGCAGCACCTCAACCGGGGAGCTGTTTTTT. Protein product: CASSTSTGELFF. Complete variable domain (other parts from reference TRBV11-2 and TRBJ2-2): EAGVAQSPRYKIIEKRQSVAFWCNPISGHATLYWYQQILGQGPKLLIQFQNNGVVDDSQLPKDRFSAERLKGVDSTLKIQPAKLEDSAVYLCASSTSTGELFFGEGSRLTVL.